A selection of T cell receptor beta chains follows, all from one sample in a study of T cells after yellow fever vaccination. TCRdb passed the 5' RACE reads through MiXCR, listing each CDR3 protein once. The table shows 40,000 or so distinct CDR3 sequences, with about 6.8% occurring only once. This sample comprised CD8+ T cells not binding an NS4B(214-222) dextramer, sorted from PBMCs, obtained 45 days after the yellow fever booster vaccination. These receptors were collected from a man aged 30-40 years who received the YFV17D yellow fever vaccine. CDR3s include the opening cysteine and the closing phenylalanine or tryptophan. Fields, in order: V gene, clone size, J gene, D gene, CDR3 DNA, CDR3 protein. A D gene is named only where the DNA matches it firmly. Size values are once, few and many counts, or a class for expanded clones, and some rows have none.

TRBV7-2,many,TRBJ2-5,NA,TGTGCCAGCAGCTTACAGCCTCCGGAGACCCAGTACTTC,CASSLQPPETQYF
TRBV15,many,TRBJ2-7,NA,TGTGCCACCAGCACCTTCGTGGGGTGGGATCGGTACGAGCAGTACTTC,CATSTFVGWDRYEQYF
TRBV12-3/TRBV12-4,many,TRBJ2-1,NA,TGTGCCAGCAGCTGGGAGGGGGCCGCGAACAATGAGCAGTTCTTC,CASSWEGAANNEQFF
TRBV12-3/TRBV12-4,many,TRBJ2-5,NA,TGTGCCAGCAGTTTTGACGAGACCCAGTACTTC,CASSFDETQYF
TRBV7-9,many,TRBJ2-7,NA,TGTGCCAGCAGCTTAGGTCGTGGACATTCAAACTACGAGCAGTACTTC,CASSLGRGHSNYEQYF
TRBV29-1,many,TRBJ2-2,NA,TGCAGCGTTGGAGAGGAGAACACCGGGGAGCTGTTTTTT,CSVGEENTGELFF
TRBV7-9,many,TRBJ2-7,NA,TGTGCCAGCAGCTTATCGCCCAGGGTCTACGAGCAGTACTTC,CASSLSPRVYEQYF
TRBV7-9,many,TRBJ2-7,NA,TGTGCCAGCAGCTTATCCGGCTCTACCTCCTACGAGCAGTACTTC,CASSLSGSTSYEQYF
TRBV6-2/TRBV6-3,many,TRBJ2-7,TRBD2,TGTGCCAGCAGTTATGGGGTGTTCGGGGAGCTAGCGGGAGGCCCTTACTACGAGCAGTACTTC,CASSYGVFGELAGGPYYEQYF
TRBV11-2,many,TRBJ2-5,NA,TGTGCCAGCAGTCCATTTGGGATCCCGCAGGAGACCCAGTACTTC,CASSPFGIPQETQYF
TRBV29-1,many,TRBJ2-2,NA,TGCAGCGTTGGACCAAGGGGCTTTACCGGGGAGCTGTTTTTT,CSVGPRGFTGELFF
TRBV2,many,TRBJ2-3,TRBD2,TGTGCCAGCAGTGATTCTAGCGGGAGATGGAGAGTTTCAGATACGCAGTATTTT,CASSDSSGRWRVSDTQYF
TRBV6-5,many,TRBJ2-1,NA,TGTGCCAGCAGTACCCCAGGGACGGACCTCCCCTCCTACAATGAGCAGTTCTTC,CASSTPGTDLPSYNEQFF
TRBV12-3/TRBV12-4,many,TRBJ2-7,TRBD2,TGTGCCAGCAGTTTCCCGGGACTAGTGTACCCTGAGCAGTACTTC,CASSFPGLVYPEQYF
TRBV11-3,many,TRBJ2-1,NA,TGTGCCAGCAGCTTAGTTGTCGACTTGTCGAGCTCCTACAATGAGCAGTTCTTC,CASSLVVDLSSSYNEQFF
TRBV7-8,many,TRBJ1-5,NA,TGTGCCAGCAGCTTAGGGTATCAGCCCCAGCATTTT,CASSLGYQPQHF
TRBV5-1,many,TRBJ2-2,TRBD2,TGCGCCAGCAGCTTTACTAGCGGGAACACCGGGGAGCTGTTTTTT,CASSFTSGNTGELFF
TRBV10-1,many,TRBJ2-3,TRBD2,TGCGCCAGCAGTGAGGTAGCGGGCCTCCCAGATACGCAGTATTTT,CASSEVAGLPDTQYF
TRBV6-1,many,TRBJ2-3,NA,TGTGCCAGCTCGGAAACCGGGGTTAGCACAGATACGCAGTATTTT,CASSETGVSTDTQYF
TRBV11-2,many,TRBJ2-7,NA,TGTGCCAGCAGCTTAGTTTCCACAGACTACGAGCAGTACTTC,CASSLVSTDYEQYF
TRBV20-1,many,TRBJ2-2,TRBD2,TGCAGTGCTGACCGACTAGCGGGAACAACCGGGGAGCTGTTTTTT,CSADRLAGTTGELFF
TRBV7-9,many,TRBJ2-7,NA,TGTGCCAGCAGCCTCGTAGGGACAATCTACGAGCAGTACTTC,CASSLVGTIYEQYF
TRBV5-4,NA,TRBJ2-7,NA,TGTGCCAGCAGAAAGAGCGGGCACAACGAGCAGTACTTC,CASRKSGHNEQYF
TRBV20-1,many,TRBJ2-2,NA,TGCAGTGCTAGAGATCAAAGACGGGAGCTAGGCGGGGAGCTGTTTTTT,CSARDQRRELGGELFF
TRBV20-1,many,TRBJ2-5,NA,TGCAGTGCAAGGTTCAGGCATCAAGAGACCCAGTACTTC,CSARFRHQETQYF
TRBV6-5,many,TRBJ2-2,NA,TGTGCCAGCACGACAGTAACCGGGGAGCTGTTTTTT,CASTTVTGELFF
TRBV7-9,many,TRBJ1-2,TRBD1,TGTGCCAGCAGCTCGGACAGGGAATTTGGTGGCTACACCTTC,CASSSDREFGGYTF
TRBV4-3,many,TRBJ1-2,NA,TGCGCCAGCAGCCAAGTAACGGGGGGCAACTATGGCTACACCTTC,CASSQVTGGNYGYTF
TRBV9,many,TRBJ2-7,TRBD2,TGTGCCAGCAGCGTCGGACTAGCGGGAATTGAGCAGTACTTC,CASSVGLAGIEQYF
TRBV10-3,many,TRBJ2-7,TRBD2,TGTGCCATCAGTCCTTATAGCGGGATGAACCCCTACGAGCAGTACTTC,CAISPYSGMNPYEQYF
TRBV7-2,many,TRBJ1-2,NA,TGTGCCAGCAGCCCTACCCCTTATAACTATGGCTACACCTTC,CASSPTPYNYGYTF
TRBV4-1,many,TRBJ2-2,NA,TGCGCCAGCAGCCTCGGGAGTTCCGACACCGGGGAGCTGTTTTTT,CASSLGSSDTGELFF
TRBV5-4,NA,TRBJ2-6,NA,TGTGCCAGCAGCTTGTTTGTTTGGGGTTCGGGCGGGGCCAACGTCCTGACTTTC,CASSLFVWGSGGANVLTF
TRBV9,few,TRBJ2-1,TRBD2,TGTGCCAGCAGCGCCTCACTAGCGGGAGGGTACAATGAGCAGTTCTTC,CASSASLAGGYNEQFF
TRBV25-1,many,TRBJ2-7,NA,TGTGCCAGCAGTGAATCCGGGGAACCCTACGAGCAGTACTTC,CASSESGEPYEQYF
TRBV15,many,TRBJ1-1,NA,TGTGCCACCAGCAGAGATCGGGTGGTGGGCACTGAAGCTTTCTTT,CATSRDRVVGTEAFF
TRBV27,many,TRBJ2-7,NA,TGTGCCAGCAGTTTCGGGGGTTCCGGGGAGCAGTACTTC,CASSFGGSGEQYF
TRBV7-6,many,TRBJ1-1,NA,TGTGCCAGCAGCTTAGAAGGGGAGATGAACACTGAAGCTTTCTTT,CASSLEGEMNTEAFF
TRBV13,many,TRBJ2-3,NA,TGTGCCAGCAGCTCCCCGGACGGTAGCACAGATACGCAGTATTTT,CASSSPDGSTDTQYF
TRBV5-8,NA,TRBJ2-2,NA,TGTGCCAGCAGCTTGGCAGGGGGGGGCCCGAACACCGGGGAGCTGTTTTTT,CASSLAGGGPNTGELFF
TRBV7-2,many,TRBJ2-1,NA,TGTGCCAGCAGCTTTAGCGGGACAGGGTACAATGAGCAGTTCTTC,CASSFSGTGYNEQFF
TRBV19,few,TRBJ2-2,TRBD2,TGTGCCAGTACGATAGCGGGAGGGCGCAGGGAGCTGTTTTTT,CASTIAGGRRELFF
TRBV14,NA,TRBJ2-1,TRBD1,TGTGCCAGCAGCCCACAGGGGGCTGGGTACAATGAGCAGTTCTTC,CASSPQGAGYNEQFF
TRBV9,many,TRBJ1-2,NA,TGTGCCAGCAGCGATCCAGGGGTCGGCTACACCTTC,CASSDPGVGYTF
TRBV7-6,few,TRBJ2-1,NA,TGTGCCAGCAGCCCAGAGGGCTTATACAATGAGCAGTTCTTC,CASSPEGLYNEQFF
TRBV11-2,many,TRBJ2-1,TRBD1,TGTGCCAGCAGTCTCCGGGACAGCTACAATGAGCAGTTCTTC,CASSLRDSYNEQFF